The rows below give T cell receptor beta chains drawn from one sample of a study of T cell changes during pregnancy in multiple sclerosis. Some clones are missing from TCRdb's copy, which holds only in-frame ones; the method was immunoSEQ multiplex PCR. This table holds tens of thousands of clones, 94% found once. The sequencing used peripheral blood, collected in the second trimester of pregnancy. The receptors shown here come from a female donor in good health, enrolled as a control in a pregnancy study. The CDR3 runs from the conserved cysteine through the conserved F or W. The D gene is left open where the match is weak. Clone size appears in some rows only: once, few, many, or a class for an expanded clone.

clone size	V gene	D gene	J gene	CDR3 DNA	CDR3 protein
NA	TRBV2	TRBD1	TRBJ1-2	TGTGCCAGCAGTGCCGGGACAGACCCCTATGGCTACACCTTC	CASSAGTDPYGYTF
NA	TRBV10-3	NA	TRBJ2-7	TGTGCCATCAGACCCTCGACAGGCCGCTCCTACGAGCAGTACTTC	CAIRPSTGRSYEQYF
NA	TRBV4-1	NA	TRBJ1-1	TGCGCCAGCAACCCAAGGGCGACCGACAGGCGCACTGAAGCTTTCTTT	CASNPRATDRRTEAFF
NA	TRBV27	TRBD2	TRBJ2-7	TGTGCCAGCAGTTGGGGGGGGAAGGGGTCCTACGAGCAGTACTTC	CASSWGGKGSYEQYF
once	TRBV18	NA	TRBJ2-2	TGTGCCAGCTCACCACCTTCCAGGAGGAGCTCCGGGGAGCTGTTTTTT	CASSPPSRRSSGELFF
NA	TRBV4-1	TRBD2	TRBJ2-7	TGCGCCAGCAGCCAAGATCCAGCTTGGGCGGGACTAGGCGACTACGAGCAGTACTTC	CASSQDPAWAGLGDYEQYF
NA	TRBV5-1	TRBD1	TRBJ2-1	TGCGCCAGCAGAGAACAGGGGTACAATGAGCAGTTCTTC	CASREQGYNEQFF
once	TRBV5-1	NA	TRBJ1-6	TGCGCCAGCAGCTCTGCAGGGGCCTCCTATAATTCACCCCTCCACTTT	CASSSAGASYNSPLHF
NA	TRBV5-1	TRBD2	TRBJ2-5	TGCGCCAGCAGCCATCATGGACTAGCGGGAGGCGGACAAGAGACCCAGTACTTC	CASSHHGLAGGGQETQYF
once	TRBV28	NA	TRBJ1-1	TGTGCCAGCACCCGCGGAGGGGGGGTCGACACTGAAGCTTTCTTT	CASTRGGGVDTEAFF
NA	TRBV28	NA	TRBJ1-5	TGTGCCAGCAGTCTAACGGGTCGACCCCAGCATTTT	CASSLTGRPQHF
NA	TRBV7-8	NA	TRBJ2-3	TGTGCCAGCAGCCTAGGTACAGATACGCAATATTTT	CASSLGTDTQYF
NA	TRBV10-3	TRBD2	TRBJ2-1	TGTGCCATCAGTGAGTCGGCGGGAGCCTACAATGAGCAGTTCTTC	CAISESAGAYNEQFF
NA	TRBV2	TRBD1	TRBJ1-1	TGTGCCAGCAGTGAAGGGACAGGGGGCTTAACTGAAGCTTTCTTT	CASSEGTGGLTEAFF
NA	TRBV7-2	NA	TRBJ2-1	TGTGCCAGCAGCTTACAAATGGGGCTTACAGCAAATGAGCAGTTCTTC	CASSLQMGLTANEQFF
NA	TRBV2	TRBD2	TRBJ2-7	TGTGCCAGCAGTACCCCCGGGGGACTAGCGGCGGTCGGGTCCTACGAGCAGTACTTC	CASSTPGGLAAVGSYEQYF
once	TRBV6-5	TRBD1	TRBJ2-7	TGTGCCAGCAGTAGACAGGGGACGGGAGACGAGCAGTACTTC	CASSRQGTGDEQYF
once	TRBV7-7	NA	TRBJ1-3	TGTGCTAGCAGCCCCCTTGGGGGGGCAGGATCTGGAAACACCATATATTTT	CASSPLGGAGSGNTIYF